Reported below is one TCR beta chain. Deletions cut 3 bases from V and 0 bases from J, with 13 bases between. The CDR3 sequence is 16 residues long. Per the germline V gene, CDR1 is SGHTA and CDR2 is FQGNSA. This sample is drawn from a study of blood T cell repertoires in COVID-19. The overall study: Spain, Italy and the United States supplied samples that represented acute and convalescent COVID-19. In each case, the material was cDNA or gDNA derived from T cells, B-cell-depleted T cells, or PBMCs.

Generated by immunoSEQ multiplex PCR, the TCRdb table keeps only in-frame clones and is missing some. The sample shows 55,000 to 75,000 clones, around 82% of them seen only once. This receptor was taken from an elderly man with active COVID-19. This sequence joins TRBV7-2 and TRBJ2-3; D gene unclear. Sequenced: peripheral blood. CDR3 DNA: TGTGCCAGCAGCTTCAGAAGCGCTTCTAGCACAGATACGCAGTATTTT. Translated, it gives CASSFRSASSTDTQYF.